This entry lists 24 T cell receptor beta chains sequenced from one sample in a study of T cell repertoires in cytomegalovirus infection. Their specific antigens are unknown. TCRdb passed the reads through MiXCR, listing each CDR3 protein once. The sample lists approximately 110,000 distinct CDR3 sequences; over 30% were seen once. Sequenced material: CD8+ T cells from cultured PBMCs, taken from culture after CMV antigen stimulation. The receptors originated from a human donor in good health (CMV status not recorded). Some clones in this sample may be carry-over from other donors' samples.

This clonotype was seen a few times. The V and J genes are TRBV4-1 and TRBJ1-5, with D unclear. Trimming shortened V by 0 bases and J by 0 bases, and 12 bases separated the two germline ends. Germline V CDR1 and CDR2: MGHRA, YSYEKL. The CDR3 runs 17 residues. CDR3 loop: CASSQDRTDYSNQPQHF. The CDR3 DNA reads TGCGCCAGCAGCCAAGATCGAACCGATTATAGCAATCAGCCCCAGCATTTT.

The chain employs TRBV28 and TRBJ1-5, with TRBD1 matching over 9 bases. J lost 5 bases, V lost 5 bases, and 7 bases had no gene match. This CDR3 has 15 residues. Germline V lookup: CDR1 MDHEN, CDR2 SYDVKM. The CDR3, as DNA: TGTGCCAGCAGTGACGGGACAGGGTACGATCAGCCCCAGCATTTT. This gives the protein CASSDGTGYDQPQHF.

This chain links TRBV19 with TRBJ1-1; D remains unclear. The V and J ends lost 11 bases and 8 bases respectively, with 15 bases between them. The germline V gene has CDR1 LNHDA and CDR2 SQIVND (reference sequence). This CDR3 is 11 amino acids long. The CDR3 here is CASRIGPEAFF. The DNA for the CDR3 is TGTGCCTCCCGTATCGGGCCCGAAGCTTTCTTT.

The sample holds a few counts of this clonotype. This chain links TRBV7-9 with TRBJ1-2; 10 bases agree with TRBD1. This CDR3 contains 16 residues. Germline values: CDR1 SEHNR, CDR2 FQNEAQ (reference sequence). Trimming took 4 bases from V and 3 from J; bases not matched to a gene: 8. In nucleotides, the CDR3 is TGTGCCAGCAGCTCCGGACAGGGGGAACGGGACTATGGCTACACCTTC. This codes for CASSSGQGERDYGYTF.

V and J are TRBV7-9 and TRBJ2-2, with 8 bases fitting TRBD1. The CDR3 extends over 18 amino acids. J gave up 1 base and V 5 bases, and 12 bases lay outside the gene matches. The germline V gene has CDR1 SEHNR and CDR2 FQNEAQ (reference sequence). This CDR3 is CASSRRELDRVNTGELFF. In DNA, the CDR3 is TGTGCCAGCAGCCGACGCGAATTGGACAGGGTGAACACCGGGGAGCTGTTTTTT. The full variable domain, its missing parts supplied by reference TRBV7-9 and TRBJ2-2, is DTGVSQNPRHKITKRGQNVTFRCDPISEHNRLYWYRQTLGQGPEFLTYFQNEAQLEKSRLLSDRFSAERPKGSFSTLEIQRTEQGDSAMYLCASSRRELDRVNTGELFFGEGSRLTVL.

This clonotype was recorded many times. The chain has TRBV7-2 and TRBJ2-1; perhaps D is TRBD1 or TRBD2 (5 bases each). This CDR3 region has 16 residues. The V end lost 1 base, the J end lost 3 bases, and 13 bases lay between the germline ends. Germline CDR1 and CDR2: SGHTA and FQGNSA. CDR3: CASSLEGPSLYNEQFF. The CDR3 nucleotides read TGTGCCAGCAGCTTAGAGGGGCCTAGCCTCTACAATGAGCAGTTCTTC.

The chain uses TRBV27 and TRBJ1-1; D is unresolved. Germline V lookup: CDR1 MNHEY, CDR2 SMNVEV (reference sequence). This CDR3 is built from 14 residues. Trimming cost V 2 bases and J 3 bases, with 10 bases left between them. The CDR3: CASSLHFKDTEAFF. The CDR3, as DNA: TGTGCCAGCAGTTTACACTTCAAGGACACTGAAGCTTTCTTT.

J is TRBJ1-1 and V is TRBV12-3 or TRBV12-4; D is unresolved. Trimming cost V 1 base and J 1 base, with 10 bases left between them. CDR3 size: 15 residues. CDR3 DNA: TGTGCCAGCAGTTTAGGTCTGAATGAGAACACTGAAGCTTTCTTT. It is translated as CASSLGLNENTEAFF.

This clonotype was detected ten times or more. In nucleotides, the CDR3 is TGTGCCAGCAGTTACGAGGGACCGAGGCAGCCCCAGCATTTT. It translates to CASSYEGPRQPQHF. The chain carries TRBV6-2 or TRBV6-3 and TRBJ1-5; a possible D gene is TRBD1 (5 bases). V shed 2 bases and J shed 7 bases, with 12 bases lying between them. CDR3 length: 14 amino acids. From germline, CDR1 is MNHEY and CDR2 SVGEGT.

V usage is TRBV5-6 and J usage is TRBJ2-7, with D uncertain. The germline V and J ends were trimmed by 3 bases and 2 bases, with 12 bases remaining between them. The CDR3 loop spans 14 amino acids. From germline, CDR1 is SGHDT and CDR2 YYEEEE. The CDR3 bases are TGTGCCAGCAGCTCCCCTTCGAAAGCCTACGAGCAGTACTTC. This gives the protein CASSSPSKAYEQYF.

This clonotype was observed at least ten times. The J gene is TRBJ2-7, the V gene TRBV4-2; 8 bases align to TRBD1. Germline lookup yields CDR1 LGHNA and CDR2 YNFKEQ. Trimming cost V 0 bases and J 3 bases; bases outside gene matches: 7. The CDR3 is 16 residues long. Written as DNA, the CDR3 is TGTGCCAGCAGCCAAGATCAGGGACAGGTATTCTACGAGCAGTACTTC. This encodes CASSQDQGQVFYEQYF.

This clonotype was counted many times. This chain links TRBV7-9 with TRBJ2-5; D is ambiguous. The CDR3 totals 13 residues. V dropped 4 bases and J dropped 7 bases, with 13 bases sitting between them. Germline CDR1 reads SEHNR; CDR2 reads FQNEAQ (reference sequence). The DNA of the CDR3 is TGTGCCAGCAGCTATCAGGAATGGGGGACCCAGTACTTC. Translation gives CASSYQEWGTQYF. The full variable domain, with the rest looked up from reference TRBV7-9 and TRBJ2-5, is DTGVSQNPRHKITKRGQNVTFRCDPISEHNRLYWYRQTLGQGPEFLTYFQNEAQLEKSRLLSDRFSAERPKGSFSTLEIQRTEQGDSAMYLCASSYQEWGTQYFGPGTRLLVL.

The chain's CDR3 is CASSLSDESRGDEQYF. The CDR3 DNA is TGTGCCAGCAGTTTATCTGATGAGAGCAGGGGGGACGAGCAGTACTTC. The chain employs TRBV28 and TRBJ2-7; possibly TRBD1 for D (7 bases). The germline V gene encodes CDR1 MDHEN and CDR2 SYDVKM. V lost 1 base and J lost 5, with 18 bases in between. CDR3 length equals 16 residues.

The chain combines TRBV4-1 with TRBJ1-1; D may be TRBD1 (6 bases). The CDR3 has 14 residues. Germline assignment: CDR1 MGHRA and CDR2 YSYEKL. The V end lost 4 bases, the J end lost 2 bases, and 11 bases lay between the germline ends. The CDR3 here is CASSRRGENTEAFF. The CDR3 coding sequence is TGCGCCAGCAGCCGAAGGGGGGAAAACACTGAAGCTTTCTTT.

This clonotype was seen ten or more times. The chain uses TRBV7-2 and TRBJ1-2, with D possibly being TRBD1 (5 bases). V lost 2 bases to trimming and J lost 8 bases, with 15 bases between them. Germline V gene data show CDR1 as SGHTA and CDR2 as FQGNSA. This CDR3 spans 14 amino acids. CDR3 region: CASSLTGTESGYTF. The CDR3, as DNA: TGTGCCAGCAGCTTAACAGGAACGGAGAGCGGCTACACCTTC.

This clonotype has a handful of counts. This chain uses TRBV7-2 with TRBJ2-1; 7 nucleotides agree with TRBD1. After removal of 4 bases from V and 8 bases from J, the junction contained 5 bases not matched to a gene. The CDR3 extends over 13 amino acids. CDR1 is SGHTA, CDR2 FQGNSA, per germline. CDR3 DNA sequence: TGTGCCAGCAGCTACGGACAGGTCGATGAGCAGTTCTTC. Its translation is CASSYGQVDEQFF. Using reference TRBV7-2 and TRBJ2-1 for the parts outside the CDR3, the full variable domain is GAGVSQSPSNKVTEKGKDVELRCDPISGHTALYWYRQSLGQGLEFLIYFQGNSAPDKSGLPSDRFSAERTGGSVSTLTIQRTQQEDSAVYLCASSYGQVDEQFFGPGTRLTVL.

The chain joins TRBV9 to TRBJ2-7; TRBD1 aligns across 7 bases. CDR1 and CDR2 from the germline V gene are SGDLS and YYNGEE. Trimming at V came to 0 bases and at J to 0 bases, leaving 6 bases not matched to a gene. The CDR3 extends over 16 amino acids. CDR3 sequence reads: CASSVGKGDSSYEQYF. The CDR3 region has the DNA TGTGCCAGCAGCGTAGGCAAGGGGGACAGCTCCTACGAGCAGTACTTC.

The rearrangement joins TRBV7-3 to TRBJ2-7; D is possibly TRBD1 or TRBD2 (6 bases each). The CDR3 contains 15 residues. The V end was cut by 1 base, the J end by 0 bases, with 10 bases between. Germline V gene sequence: CDR1 SGHTA, CDR2 FQGTGA. The DNA of the CDR3 is TGTGCCAGCAGCTTAAACGGGGGCAACTCCTACGAGCAGTACTTC. Protein product: CASSLNGGNSYEQYF.

This clonotype showed up just a few times. This rearrangement joins TRBV6-2 or TRBV6-3 to TRBJ2-3, with D perhaps assigned TRBD1 or TRBD2 (5 bases each). The CDR3 length is 15 residues. The V gene's germline CDR1 is MNHEY and CDR2 SVGEGT. V gave up 4 bases and J gave up 0 bases, with 11 bases separating them. CDR3 amino acids: CASSSGTVSTDTQYF. CDR3 nucleotide sequence: TGTGCCAGCAGTTCCGGGACGGTTAGCACAGATACGCAGTATTTT.

Only a few counts were recorded for this clonotype. The chain carries TRBV7-6 and TRBJ2-2; possible D gene TRBD2, 6 bases. The V end was cut by 5 bases, the J end by 6 bases, with 19 bases between. Germline-derived CDR1 and CDR2 are SGHVS and FNYEAQ. The CDR3 covers 16 residues. CDR3 residues: CASSAPGLVGPGELFF. CDR3 nucleotide sequence: TGTGCCAGCAGCGCCCCGGGACTTGTGGGGCCCGGGGAGCTGTTTTTT.

A few counts support this clonotype. This chain uses TRBV7-6 with TRBJ1-1; D call uncertain. The CDR3 sequence is 15 residues long. Germline V CDR1 and CDR2: SGHVS, FNYEAQ. V dropped 1 base and J dropped 0 bases, with 9 bases sitting between them. The CDR3, as DNA: TGTGCCAGCAGCTTAGGGAACGGGATGAACACTGAAGCTTTCTTT. It yields the protein CASSLGNGMNTEAFF. Full variable domain (outside the CDR3, taken from reference TRBV7-6 and TRBJ1-1): GAGVSQSPRYKVTKRGQDVALRCDPISGHVSLYWYRQALGQGPEFLTYFNYEAQQDKSGLPNDRFSAERPEGSISTLTIQRTEQRDSAMYRCASSLGNGMNTEAFFGQGTRLTVV.

In its sample, this clonotype was seen a few times. The rearrangement links TRBV28 to TRBJ2-5; 9 bases agree with TRBD1. The CDR3 has 17 amino acids. Germline-derived CDR1 and CDR2 are MDHEN and SYDVKM. V trimming: 6 bases; J trimming: 1 base; junction bases outside the gene matches: 12. The CDR3 coding sequence is TGTGCCAGCAGACCCTTCGACAGGGGGACTATCCAAGAGACCCAGTACTTC. Its translation: CASRPFDRGTIQETQYF.

The J gene is TRBJ2-5, the V gene TRBV5-6; D is possibly TRBD1 (5 bases). V lost 3 bases, J lost 1 base, and 10 bases lay in between. This CDR3 is built from 14 residues. CDR1 and CDR2 from the germline V gene are SGHDT and YYEEEE. DNA for the CDR3: TGTGCCAGCAGCTACAGGACGGTCCAAGAGACCCAGTACTTC. Protein: CASSYRTVQETQYF.

V and J are TRBV5-6 and TRBJ2-5; D is perhaps TRBD1 or TRBD2 (5 bases each). V was cut by 0 bases and J by 4 bases, with 10 bases left in between. The CDR3 runs to 14 residues. CDR1 SGHDT and CDR2 YYEEEE come from the germline V gene. CDR3 in DNA: TGTGCCAGCAGCTTGGGGACGGGGCCAGAGACCCAGTACTTC. Protein sequence: CASSLGTGPETQYF.